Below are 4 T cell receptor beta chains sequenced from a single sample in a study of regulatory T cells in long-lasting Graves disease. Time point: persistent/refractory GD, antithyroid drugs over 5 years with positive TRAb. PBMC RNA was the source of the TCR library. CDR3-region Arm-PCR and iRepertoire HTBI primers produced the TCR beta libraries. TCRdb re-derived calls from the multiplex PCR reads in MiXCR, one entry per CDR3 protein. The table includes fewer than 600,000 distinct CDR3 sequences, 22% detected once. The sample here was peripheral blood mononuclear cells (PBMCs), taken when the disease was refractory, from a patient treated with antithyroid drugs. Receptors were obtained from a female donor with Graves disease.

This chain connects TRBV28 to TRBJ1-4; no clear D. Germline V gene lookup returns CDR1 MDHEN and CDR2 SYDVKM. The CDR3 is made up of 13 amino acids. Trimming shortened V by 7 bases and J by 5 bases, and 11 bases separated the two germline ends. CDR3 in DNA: TGTGCCAGCACCACTCCGTTAAATGAAAAACTGTTTTTT. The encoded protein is CASTTPLNEKLFF.

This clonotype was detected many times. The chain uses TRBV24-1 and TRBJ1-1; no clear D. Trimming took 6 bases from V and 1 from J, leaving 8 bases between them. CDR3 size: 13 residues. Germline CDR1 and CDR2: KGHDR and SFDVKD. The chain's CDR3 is CATSRTGNTEAFF. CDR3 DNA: TGTGCCACCAGTAGGACTGGGAACACTGAAGCTTTCTTT.

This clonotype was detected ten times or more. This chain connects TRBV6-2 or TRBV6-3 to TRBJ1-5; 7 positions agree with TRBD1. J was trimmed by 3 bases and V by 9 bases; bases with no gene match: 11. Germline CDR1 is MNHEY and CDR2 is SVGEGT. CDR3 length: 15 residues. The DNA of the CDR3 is TGTGCCAGTAAGGCGAGGGGGCTGAACAATCAGCCCCAGCATTTT. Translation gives CASKARGLNNQPQHF.

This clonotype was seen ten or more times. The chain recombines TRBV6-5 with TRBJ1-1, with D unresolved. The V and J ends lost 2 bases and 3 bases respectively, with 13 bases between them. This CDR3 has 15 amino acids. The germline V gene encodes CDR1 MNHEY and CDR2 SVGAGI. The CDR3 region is CASSYGPPRDTEAFF. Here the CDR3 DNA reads TGTGCCAGCAGTTACGGGCCGCCGCGGGACACTGAAGCTTTCTTT.